This is a list of T cell receptor beta chains from one sample in a study of identical twins. TCRdb recomputed calls from the 5' RACE reads with MiXCR, one row per CDR3 protein. The sample lists around 250,000 distinct CDR3 sequences, approximately 11% occurring once. The same specimen was also included in a second study, on yellow fever vaccine responses in identical twins.

The sample consisted of memory (CD45RO+) T cells sorted from blood. These receptors originate from a woman under 30 in good health. Both conserved end residues are part of each CDR3. The D gene is left open where the match is weak. Clone size is not always given. Where it is, it says once, few, many or a class for expanded clones.

>TRBV20-1|TRBJ2-7|.|.
CSAREMAYEQYF
TGCAGTGCCCGGGAGATGGCCTACGAGCAGTACTTC
>TRBV6-1|TRBJ2-1|.|many
CASSERGDYNEQFF
TGTGCCAGCAGTGAAAGGGGGGACTACAATGAGCAGTTCTTC
>TRBV7-3|TRBJ2-7|.|few
CASSLTRVRDYEQYF
TGTGCCAGCAGCTTAACCCGGGTCAGGGACTACGAGCAGTACTTC
>TRBV5-1|TRBJ2-7|.|.
CASSWDPEPIYEQYF
TGCGCCAGCAGCTGGGACCCGGAGCCCATCTACGAGCAGTACTTC
>TRBV3-1|TRBJ2-1|TRBD2|few
CASTPGTSGRYNEQFF
TGTGCCAGCACCCCCGGGACTAGCGGGAGATACAATGAGCAGTTCTTC
>TRBV7-7|TRBJ2-1|.|many
CASSSDTSSYNEQFF
TGTGCTAGCAGCTCGGACACGAGCTCCTACAATGAGCAGTTCTTC
>TRBV18|TRBJ2-1|TRBD2|few
CASSPPVPGGRFF
TGTGCCAGCTCACCACCGGTCCCGGGCGGGAGGTTCTTC
>TRBV20-1|TRBJ2-1|.|.
CSAREGSSYNEQFF
TGCAGTGCTAGAGAAGGGAGCTCCTACAATGAGCAGTTCTTC
>TRBV9|TRBJ2-3|.|.
CASSVDPRGTVRDTQYF
TGTGCCAGCAGCGTAGATCCCAGGGGGACTGTCCGAGATACGCAGTATTTT
>TRBV20-1|TRBJ2-2|TRBD2|few
CSARDVAGGPATGELFF
TGCAGTGCTAGAGATGTAGCGGGAGGGCCGGCCACCGGGGAGCTGTTTTTT
>TRBV5-8|TRBJ2-1|.|few
CASSPRTVEQFF
TGTGCCAGCAGCCCCCGGACGGTTGAGCAGTTCTTC
>TRBV29-1|TRBJ2-3|.|.
CSVGSDTQYF
TGCAGCGTTGGTTCGGATACGCAGTATTTT
>TRBV7-3|TRBJ2-5|TRBD1|few
CASSLTGGEETQYF
TGTGCCAGCAGCTTGACAGGGGGCGAAGAGACCCAGTACTTC
>TRBV10-2|TRBJ2-3|TRBD2|few
CASTLAGGTDTQYF
TGCGCCAGCACCCTAGCGGGGGGCACAGATACGCAGTATTTT
>TRBV10-3|TRBJ2-7|.|.
CAISESGTGQYF
TGTGCCATCAGTGAGTCTGGGACGGGGCAGTACTTC
>TRBV14|TRBJ1-1|.|.
CASSQGYTEAFF
TGTGCCAGCAGCCAAGGGTACACTGAAGCTTTCTTT
>TRBV6-5|TRBJ2-5|.|few
CASSYSELNGETQYF
TGTGCCAGCAGTTATAGTGAGTTAAATGGAGAGACCCAGTACTTC
>TRBV27|TRBJ1-2|.|many
CASSARSGQYGYTF
TGTGCCAGCAGTGCCCGATCGGGTCAGTATGGCTACACCTTC
>TRBV2|TRBJ2-5|.|.
CASSRLGSTIAETQYF
TGTGCCAGCAGCCGACTAGGATCAACTATCGCCGAGACCCAGTACTTC
>TRBV6-2/TRBV6-3|TRBJ2-5|TRBD2|.
CASSPGLAGAYQETQYF
TGTGCCAGCAGCCCGGGACTAGCGGGAGCCTACCAAGAGACCCAGTACTTC
>TRBV29-1|TRBJ2-5|.|.
CSVELRGLKGTQYF
TGCAGCGTTGAACTAAGGGGCCTTAAGGGGACCCAGTACTTC
>TRBV4-3|TRBJ2-5|.|.
CASSQDRKETQYF
TGCGCCAGCAGCCAAGATCGGAAAGAGACCCAGTACTTC
>TRBV19|TRBJ2-5|.|.
CASSSQGGETQYF
TGTGCCAGTAGTTCGCAGGGCGGCGAGACCCAGTACTTC
>TRBV24-1|TRBJ2-1|TRBD1|few
CATAGQGASEQFF
TGTGCCACCGCCGGGCAGGGGGCGAGTGAGCAGTTCTTC
>TRBV10-3|TRBJ1-5|.|.
CAISESRQPQHF
TGTGCCATCAGTGAGTCCAGACAGCCCCAGCATTTT
>TRBV20-1|TRBJ2-2|.|few
CSAKWGNTGELFF
TGCAGTGCTAAGTGGGGGAACACCGGGGAGCTGTTTTTT
>TRBV12-3/TRBV12-4|TRBJ2-7|TRBD1|many
CASKGQGDHEQYF
TGTGCCAGCAAGGGACAGGGGGACCACGAGCAGTACTTC